The 8 T cell receptor beta chains in this list originate from one sample, sequenced in a study of blood T cell repertoires in COVID-19. Some clones are missing from TCRdb's copy, which holds only in-frame ones; the method was immunoSEQ multiplex PCR. The table lists roughly 50,000 clones, approximately 85% of them singletons. Sequencing was done on a sample of peripheral blood. The receptors originated from a woman of 80 years or more with COVID-19, enrolled during active disease.

The rearrangement joins TRBV7-2 to TRBJ2-5; the match to TRBD1 covers 10 bases. This CDR3 has 16 residues. CDR1 is SGHTA, CDR2 FQGNSA, per germline. The V segment lost 3 bases and the J segment 5 bases; nucleotides outside the gene matches: 9. The chain's CDR3 is CASSFYRDRGGETQYF. CDR3 DNA sequence: TGTGCCAGCAGCTTCTACCGGGACAGGGGTGGGGAGACCCAGTACTTC. Together with reference TRBV7-2 and TRBJ2-5, the CDR3 gives the full variable domain: GAGVSQSPSNKVTEKGKDVELRCDPISGHTALYWYRQSLGQGLEFLIYFQGNSAPDKSGLPSDRFSAERTGGSVSTLTIQRTQQEDSAVYLCASSFYRDRGGETQYFGPGTRLLVL.

This clone occurred a few times. This chain joins TRBV18 and TRBJ2-7, with D tentatively TRBD2 (5 bases). The CDR3 runs 13 residues. The germline gives CDR1 KGHSH, CDR2 LQKENI. V was pared by 2 bases and J by 8 bases, with 13 bases between. The CDR3 spells CASSPWEYGKQYF. The CDR3 bases are TGTGCCAGCTCACCATGGGAGTATGGCAAGCAGTACTTC.

This clone has more than one count but fewer than ten. The rearrangement links TRBV5-5 to TRBJ1-4; 8 positions match TRBD1. Trimming cost V 4 bases and J 3 bases; bases outside gene matches: 17. The CDR3 is 19 residues long. CDR1 is SGHKS, CDR2 YYEKEE, per germline (reference sequence). CDR3 sequence reads: CASSPTRTGSVLSNEKLFF. The DNA for the CDR3 is TGTGCCAGCAGCCCAACCCGGACAGGGTCAGTGTTGTCTAATGAAAAACTGTTTTTT.

Written as DNA, the CDR3 is TGTGCCACCAGAGCTAGCGGGAGGGCATTGGACAATGAGCAGTTCTTC. Translating it yields CATRASGRALDNEQFF. The chain links TRBV24-1 to TRBJ2-1, with 12 bases aligning to TRBD2. Germline V gene data show CDR1 as KGHDR and CDR2 as SFDVKD. V dropped 7 bases and J dropped 5; count of bases not matched to a gene: 8. The CDR3 is made up of 16 amino acids.

This clone was detected only once. This chain joins TRBV5-1 and TRBJ2-1; D not certain. The CDR3 sequence is 14 residues long. Germline values: CDR1 SGHRS, CDR2 YFSETQ. The germline V and J ends were trimmed by 4 bases and 0 bases, with 8 bases remaining between them. The CDR3 DNA follows: TGCGCCAGCAGCCGGTTGAGCTCCTACAATGAGCAGTTCTTC. This encodes CASSRLSSYNEQFF. The full variable domain, rest sourced from reference TRBV5-1 and TRBJ2-1, is KAGVTQTPRYLIKTRGQQVTLSCSPISGHRSVSWYQQTPGQGLQFLFEYFSETQRNKGNFPGRFSGRQFSNSRSEMNVSTLELGDSALYLCASSRLSSYNEQFFGPGTRLTVL.

This chain uses TRBV6-6 with TRBJ2-7; D may be TRBD1 (5 bases). The germline V gene encodes CDR1 MNHNY and CDR2 SVGAGI (reference sequence). The V and J ends lost 2 bases and 0 bases respectively, with 14 bases between them. The CDR3 length is 16 residues. The CDR3 reads CASSYNAGYPSYEQYF. The CDR3 DNA sequence: TGTGCCAGCAGTTACAACGCAGGGTACCCCTCCTACGAGCAGTACTTC.

The chain links TRBV7-9 to TRBJ2-7; TRBD1 might be the D (5 bases). The CDR3 contains 13 residues. Trimming removed 5 bases from V and 3 bases from J, with 11 bases in between. Germline loops: CDR1 SEHNR, CDR2 FQNEAQ (reference sequence). The CDR3 bases are TGTGCCAGCAGCAGACCGGACAACTACGAGCAGTACTTC. This gives the protein CASSRPDNYEQYF. Based on the CDR3 plus reference TRBV7-9 and TRBJ2-7, the full variable domain is DTGVSQNPRHKITKRGQNVTFRCDPISEHNRLYWYRQTLGQGPEFLTYFQNEAQLEKSRLLSDRFSAERPKGSFSTLEIQRTEQGDSAMYLCASSRPDNYEQYFGPGTRLTVT.

J is TRBJ1-1 and V is TRBV3-1 (or the pseudogene TRBV3-2); D is unresolved. The germline V gene encodes CDR1 LGHDT and CDR2 YNNKEL (reference sequence). The germline V and J ends were trimmed by 0 bases and 10 bases, with 15 bases remaining between them. CDR3 length: 14 amino acids. CDR3 region: CASSQDLTGLGAFF. As DNA, the CDR3 is TGTGCCAGCAGCCAAGATCTCACGGGTTTGGGAGCTTTCTTT.